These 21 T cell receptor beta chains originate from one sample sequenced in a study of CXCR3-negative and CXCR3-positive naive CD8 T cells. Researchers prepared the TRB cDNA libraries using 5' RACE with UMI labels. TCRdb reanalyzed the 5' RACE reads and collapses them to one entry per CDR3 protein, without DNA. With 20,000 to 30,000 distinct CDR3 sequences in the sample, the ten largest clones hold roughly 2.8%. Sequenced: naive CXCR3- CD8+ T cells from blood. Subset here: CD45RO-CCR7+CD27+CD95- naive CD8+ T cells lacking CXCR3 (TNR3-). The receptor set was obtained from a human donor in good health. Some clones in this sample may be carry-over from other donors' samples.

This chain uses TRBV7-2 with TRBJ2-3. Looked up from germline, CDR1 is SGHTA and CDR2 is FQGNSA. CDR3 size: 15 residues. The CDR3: CASSLRHGSTDTQYF.

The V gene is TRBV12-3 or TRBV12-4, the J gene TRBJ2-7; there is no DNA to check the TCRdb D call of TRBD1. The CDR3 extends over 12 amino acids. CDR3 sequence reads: CASSQTGLEQYF.

This CDR3 reads CASSQPRDITYEQYF. The J gene is TRBJ2-7, the V gene TRBV28; TCRdb names TRBD1, which stays unverified in the absence of DNA. This CDR3 is 15 amino acids long. In germline, CDR1 is MDHEN, CDR2 SYDVKM.

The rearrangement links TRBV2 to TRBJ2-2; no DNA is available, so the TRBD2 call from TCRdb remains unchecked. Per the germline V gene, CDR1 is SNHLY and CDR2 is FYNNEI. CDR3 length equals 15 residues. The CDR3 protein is CASSEADYGTGELFF.

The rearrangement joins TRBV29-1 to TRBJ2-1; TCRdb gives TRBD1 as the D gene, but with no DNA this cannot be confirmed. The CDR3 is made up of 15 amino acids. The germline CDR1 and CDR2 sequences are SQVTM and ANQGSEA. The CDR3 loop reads CSVPGLSWDYNEQFF.

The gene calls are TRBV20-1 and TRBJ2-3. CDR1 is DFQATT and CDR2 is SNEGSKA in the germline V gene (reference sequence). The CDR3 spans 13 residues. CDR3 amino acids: CSASQTQMDTQYF.

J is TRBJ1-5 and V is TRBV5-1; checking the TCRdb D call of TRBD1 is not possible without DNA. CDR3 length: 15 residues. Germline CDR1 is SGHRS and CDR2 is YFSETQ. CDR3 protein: CASSLGQGSNQPQYF.

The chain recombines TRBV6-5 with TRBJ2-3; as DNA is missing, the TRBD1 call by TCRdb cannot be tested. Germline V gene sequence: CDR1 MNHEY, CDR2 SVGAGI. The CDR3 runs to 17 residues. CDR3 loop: CASSYLGELRGQDTQYF.

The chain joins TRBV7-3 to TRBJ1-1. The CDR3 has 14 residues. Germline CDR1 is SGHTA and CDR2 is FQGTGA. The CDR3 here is CASARGGPGTEAFF.

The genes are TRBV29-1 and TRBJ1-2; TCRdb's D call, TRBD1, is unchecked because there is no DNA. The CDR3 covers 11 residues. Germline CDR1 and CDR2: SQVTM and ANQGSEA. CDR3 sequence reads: CSVLTGRGYTF.

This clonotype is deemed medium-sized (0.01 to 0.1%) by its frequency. The CDR3 spells CASSQGPTQTGYGYTF. The V and J genes are TRBV4-2 and TRBJ1-2. This CDR3 spans 16 amino acids. CDR1 is LGHNA, CDR2 YNFKEQ, per germline.

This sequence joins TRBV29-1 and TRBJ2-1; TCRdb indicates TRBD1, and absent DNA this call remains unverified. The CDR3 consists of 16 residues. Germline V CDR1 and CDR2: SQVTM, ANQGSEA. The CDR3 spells CSVEGQGFGTYNEQFF.

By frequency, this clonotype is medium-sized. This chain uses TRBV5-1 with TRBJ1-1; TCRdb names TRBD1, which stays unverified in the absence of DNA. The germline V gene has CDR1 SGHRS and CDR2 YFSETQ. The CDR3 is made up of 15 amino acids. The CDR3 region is CASSNTGAPNTEAFF.

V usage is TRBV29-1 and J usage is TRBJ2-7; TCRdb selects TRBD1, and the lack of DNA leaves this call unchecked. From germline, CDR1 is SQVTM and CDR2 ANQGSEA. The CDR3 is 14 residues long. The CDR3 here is CSGYVGESSYEQYF.

This CDR3 is CASNPGSYVNTEAFF. V usage is TRBV6-6 and J usage is TRBJ1-1; TCRdb outputs TRBD1, but without DNA this stays unchecked. CDR1 MNHNY and CDR2 SVGAGI come from the germline V gene (reference sequence). This CDR3 has 15 residues.

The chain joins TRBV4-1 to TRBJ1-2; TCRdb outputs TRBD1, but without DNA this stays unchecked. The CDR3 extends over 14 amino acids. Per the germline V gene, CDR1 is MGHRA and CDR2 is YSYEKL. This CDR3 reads CASSRPGQNYGYTF.

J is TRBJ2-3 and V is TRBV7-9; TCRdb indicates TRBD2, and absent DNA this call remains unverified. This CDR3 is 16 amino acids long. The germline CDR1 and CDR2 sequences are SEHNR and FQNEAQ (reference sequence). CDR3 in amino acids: CASSLEAGGLPDTQYF.

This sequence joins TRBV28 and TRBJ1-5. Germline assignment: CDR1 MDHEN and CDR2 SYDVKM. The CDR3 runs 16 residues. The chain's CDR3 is CASSFRKTYSNQPQHF.

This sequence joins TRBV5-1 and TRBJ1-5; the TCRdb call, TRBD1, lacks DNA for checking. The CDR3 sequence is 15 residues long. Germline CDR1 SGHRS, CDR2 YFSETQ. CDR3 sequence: CASSLAGGAQQPQHF.

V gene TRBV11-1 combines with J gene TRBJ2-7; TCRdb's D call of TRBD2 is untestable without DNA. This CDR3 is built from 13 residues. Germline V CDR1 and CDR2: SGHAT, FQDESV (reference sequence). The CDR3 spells CASSFQRLYEQYF.

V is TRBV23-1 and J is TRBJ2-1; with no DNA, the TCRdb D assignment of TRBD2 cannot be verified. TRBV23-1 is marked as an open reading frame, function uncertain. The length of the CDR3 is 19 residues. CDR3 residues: CASSQSRLAGGSLYNEQFF.